Sequencing of this T cell receptor (beta chain) was carried out in a study of identifying expanded T cells in peripheral blood. Regarding this clone: Its target is unknown.

Study-level findings and limits: Roughly 2-week clone count variance significantly increased as total template count grew. About 1.2 clones differed between technical replicates, versus approximately 16 and 19 over time.

Healthy donors had no documented immune events, such as infections, while sampled. The trim removed 4 bases at V and 6 bases at J, leaving 6 bases unmatched. This CDR3 contains 15 residues. Germline V gene lookup returns CDR1 MNHEY and CDR2 SMNVEV (reference sequence). Some clones are missing from TCRdb's copy, which holds only in-frame ones; the method was immunoSEQ multiplex PCR. This sample has around 100,000 clones, with 88% found just once. The chain couples TRBV27 to TRBJ2-3; 11 nucleotides match TRBD1. The sequenced sample was blood. This sequence was found in a person aged 18 to 75 in good health. The CDR3 nucleotides read TGTGCCAGCAGTTCCTGGACAGGGGGCGCGGATACGCAGTATTTT. It is translated as CASSSWTGGADTQYF.